This T cell receptor (beta chain) was retrieved from a study of blood T cell repertoires in COVID-19. Study as a whole: Spain, Italy and the United States supplied samples that represented acute and convalescent COVID-19.

The ends were cut back, 3 bases at V and 2 bases at J, with 20 bases in the middle. The length of the CDR3 is 17 residues. Germline V gives CDR1 MNHEY, CDR2 SMNVEV (reference sequence). Data came from immunoSEQ multiplex PCR; TCRdb stores just in-frame clones and leaves some out. The data contain about 200,000 clones, under 90% of them singletons. The receptor was isolated from a human donor in a cohort sampled during active COVID-19. Source material: peripheral blood. This rearrangement joins TRBV27 to TRBJ2-7; no definite D call. In nucleotides, the CDR3 is TGTGCCAGCAGTTTCCAAACCGCCGAAAGAGCACCCTACGAGCAGTACTTC. Its protein is CASSFQTAERAPYEQYF.